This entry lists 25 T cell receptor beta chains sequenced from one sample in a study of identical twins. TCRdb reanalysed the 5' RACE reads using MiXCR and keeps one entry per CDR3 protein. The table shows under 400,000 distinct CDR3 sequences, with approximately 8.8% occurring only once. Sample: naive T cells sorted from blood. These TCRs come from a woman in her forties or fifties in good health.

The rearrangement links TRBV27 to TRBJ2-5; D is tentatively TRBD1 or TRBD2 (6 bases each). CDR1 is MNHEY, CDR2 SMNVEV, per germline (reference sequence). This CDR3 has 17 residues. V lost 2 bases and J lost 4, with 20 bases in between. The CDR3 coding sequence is TGTGCCAGCAGTTTAATCGGTGGGGGCCGGGGGCCAGAGACCCAGTACTTC. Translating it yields CASSLIGGGRGPETQYF.

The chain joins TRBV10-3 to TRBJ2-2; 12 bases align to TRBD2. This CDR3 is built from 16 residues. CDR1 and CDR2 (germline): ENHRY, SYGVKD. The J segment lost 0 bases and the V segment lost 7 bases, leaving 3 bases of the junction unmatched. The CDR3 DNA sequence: TGTGCCATCACGACTAGCGGGAGTTCGAACACCGGGGAGCTGTTTTTT. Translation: CAITTSGSSNTGELFF.

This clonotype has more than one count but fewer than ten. In DNA, the CDR3 is TGTGCCAGCAGTTACAGGCGCGAGCGGGAGAGTTCAGATACGCAGTATTTT. Its translation: CASSYRRERESSDTQYF. The chain carries TRBV6-5 and TRBJ2-3; 8 positions agree with TRBD2. The CDR3 is 17 residues long. The germline V gene encodes CDR1 MNHEY and CDR2 SVGAGI. The ends lost 2 bases at V and 4 bases at J; junction bases unmatched: 11.

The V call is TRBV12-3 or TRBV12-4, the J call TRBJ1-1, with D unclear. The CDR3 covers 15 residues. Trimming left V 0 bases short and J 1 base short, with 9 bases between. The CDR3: CASSLAQWGNTEAFF. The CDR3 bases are TGTGCCAGCAGTTTAGCTCAGTGGGGGAACACTGAAGCTTTCTTT.

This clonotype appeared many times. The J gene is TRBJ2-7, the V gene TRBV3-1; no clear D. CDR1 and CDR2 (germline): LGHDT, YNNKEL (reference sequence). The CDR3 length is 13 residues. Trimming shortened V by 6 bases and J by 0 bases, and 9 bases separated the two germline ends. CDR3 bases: TGTGCCAGCAGGGGTCTAGGCTCCTACGAGCAGTACTTC. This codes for CASRGLGSYEQYF.

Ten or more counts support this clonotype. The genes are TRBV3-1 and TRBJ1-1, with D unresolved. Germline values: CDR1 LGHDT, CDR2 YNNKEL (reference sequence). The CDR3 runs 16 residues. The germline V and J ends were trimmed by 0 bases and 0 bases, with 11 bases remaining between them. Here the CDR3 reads CASSQDSARMNTEAFF. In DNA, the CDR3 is TGTGCCAGCAGCCAAGATAGCGCGCGGATGAACACTGAAGCTTTCTTT.

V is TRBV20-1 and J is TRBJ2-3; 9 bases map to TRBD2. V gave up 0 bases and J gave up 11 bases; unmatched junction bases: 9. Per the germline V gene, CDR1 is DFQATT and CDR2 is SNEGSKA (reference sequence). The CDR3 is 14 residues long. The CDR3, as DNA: TGCAGTGCTAGAGATTCGGCTAGCGGGAAACTGCAGTATTTT. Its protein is CSARDSASGKLQYF.

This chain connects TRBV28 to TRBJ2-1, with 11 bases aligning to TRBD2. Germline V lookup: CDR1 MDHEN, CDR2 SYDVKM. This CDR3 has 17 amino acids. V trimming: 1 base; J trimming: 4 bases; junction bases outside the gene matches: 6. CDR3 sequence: CASSLSGLAATYNEQFF. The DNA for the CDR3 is TGTGCCAGCAGTTTATCGGGACTAGCGGCTACATACAATGAGCAGTTCTTC.

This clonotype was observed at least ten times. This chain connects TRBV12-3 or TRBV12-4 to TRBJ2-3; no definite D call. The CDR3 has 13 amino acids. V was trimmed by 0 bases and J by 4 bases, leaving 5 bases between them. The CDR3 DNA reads TGTGCCAGCAGTTTAGCGTCAGCAGATACGCAGTATTTT. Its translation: CASSLASADTQYF.

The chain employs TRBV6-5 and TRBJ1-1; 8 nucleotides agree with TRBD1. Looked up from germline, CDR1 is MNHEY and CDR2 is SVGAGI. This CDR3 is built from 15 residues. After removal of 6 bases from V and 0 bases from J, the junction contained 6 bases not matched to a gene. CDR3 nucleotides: TGTGCCAGCAGCTCGCCGGGACAGGTGAACACTGAAGCTTTCTTT. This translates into CASSSPGQVNTEAFF.

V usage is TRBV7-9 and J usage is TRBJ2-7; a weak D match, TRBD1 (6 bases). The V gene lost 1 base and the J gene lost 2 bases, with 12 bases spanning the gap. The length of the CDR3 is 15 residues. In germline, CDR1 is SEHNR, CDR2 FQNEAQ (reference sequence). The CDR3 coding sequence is TGTGCCAGCAGCTTAGTGGAGACAGGAACCTACGAGCAGTACTTC. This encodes CASSLVETGTYEQYF.

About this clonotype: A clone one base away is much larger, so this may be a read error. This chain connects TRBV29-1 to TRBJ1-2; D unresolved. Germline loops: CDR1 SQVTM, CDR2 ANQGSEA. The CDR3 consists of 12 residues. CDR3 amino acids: CSVEQANYGYPF. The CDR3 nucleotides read TGCAGCGTTGAGCAGGCTAACTATGGCTACCCCTTC.

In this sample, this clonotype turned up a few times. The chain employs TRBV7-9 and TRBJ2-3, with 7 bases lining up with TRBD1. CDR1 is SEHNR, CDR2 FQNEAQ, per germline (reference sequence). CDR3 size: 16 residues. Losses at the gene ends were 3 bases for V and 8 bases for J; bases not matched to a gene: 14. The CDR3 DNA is TGTGCCAGCAGCTTCGGACAGGCGAGACACCCGGGTACGCAGTATTTT. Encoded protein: CASSFGQARHPGTQYF. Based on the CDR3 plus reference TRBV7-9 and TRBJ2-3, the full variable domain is DTGVSQNPRHKITKRGQNVTFRCDPISEHNRLYWYRQTLGQGPEFLTYFQNEAQLEKSRLLSDRFSAERPKGSFSTLEIQRTEQGDSAMYLCASSFGQARHPGTQYFGPGTRLTVL.

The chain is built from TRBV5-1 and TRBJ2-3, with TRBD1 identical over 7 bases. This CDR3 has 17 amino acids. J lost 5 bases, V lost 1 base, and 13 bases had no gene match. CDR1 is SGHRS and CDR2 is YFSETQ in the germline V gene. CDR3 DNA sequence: TGCGCCAGCAGCTTGTCCGTGGGGCCCCCAGGGGGAGATACGCAGTATTTT. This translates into CASSLSVGPPGGDTQYF.

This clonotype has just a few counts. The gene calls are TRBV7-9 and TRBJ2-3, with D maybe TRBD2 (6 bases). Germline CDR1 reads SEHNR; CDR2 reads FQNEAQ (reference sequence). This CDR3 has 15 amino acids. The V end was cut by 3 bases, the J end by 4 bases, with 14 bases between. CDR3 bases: TGTGCCAGCAGCTTTGCGGCTAGCGAGCCAGATACGCAGTATTTT. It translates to CASSFAASEPDTQYF.

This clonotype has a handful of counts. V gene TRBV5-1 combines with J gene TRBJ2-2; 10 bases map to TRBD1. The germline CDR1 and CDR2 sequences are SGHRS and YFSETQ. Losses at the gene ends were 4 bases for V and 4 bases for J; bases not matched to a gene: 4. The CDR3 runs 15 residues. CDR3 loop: CASSQTGGFTGELFF. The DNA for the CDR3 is TGCGCCAGCAGCCAGACAGGGGGCTTCACCGGGGAGCTGTTTTTT.

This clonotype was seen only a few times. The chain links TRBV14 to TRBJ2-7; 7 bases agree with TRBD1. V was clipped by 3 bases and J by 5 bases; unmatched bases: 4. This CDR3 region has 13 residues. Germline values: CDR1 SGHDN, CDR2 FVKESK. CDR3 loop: CASSQITGDEQYF. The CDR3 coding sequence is TGTGCCAGCAGCCAGATTACAGGGGACGAGCAGTACTTC.

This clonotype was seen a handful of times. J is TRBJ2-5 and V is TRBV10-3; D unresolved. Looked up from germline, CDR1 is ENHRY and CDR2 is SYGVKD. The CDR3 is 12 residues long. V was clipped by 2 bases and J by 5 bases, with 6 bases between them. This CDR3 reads CAISEVRETQYF. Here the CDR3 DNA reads TGTGCCATCAGTGAGGTTCGGGAGACCCAGTACTTC.

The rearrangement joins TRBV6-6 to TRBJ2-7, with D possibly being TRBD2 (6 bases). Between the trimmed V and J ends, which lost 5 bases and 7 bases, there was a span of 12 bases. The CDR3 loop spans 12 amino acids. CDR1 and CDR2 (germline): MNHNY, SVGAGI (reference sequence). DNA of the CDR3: TGTGCCAGCAGTAACACCCGGGAGGAGCAGTACTTC. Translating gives CASSNTREEQYF.

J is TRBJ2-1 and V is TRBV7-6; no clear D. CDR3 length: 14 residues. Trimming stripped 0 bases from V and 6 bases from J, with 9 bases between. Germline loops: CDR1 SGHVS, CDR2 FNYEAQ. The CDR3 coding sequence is TGTGCCAGCAGCTTAGCGCGGACCTTCAATGAGCAGTTCTTC. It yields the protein CASSLARTFNEQFF.

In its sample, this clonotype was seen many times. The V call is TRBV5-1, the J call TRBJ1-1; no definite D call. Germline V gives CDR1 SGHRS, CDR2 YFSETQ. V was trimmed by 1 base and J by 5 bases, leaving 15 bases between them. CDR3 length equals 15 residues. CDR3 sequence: CASSLSTPSATEAFF. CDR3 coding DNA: TGCGCCAGCAGCTTGTCAACGCCTTCCGCGACTGAAGCTTTCTTT.

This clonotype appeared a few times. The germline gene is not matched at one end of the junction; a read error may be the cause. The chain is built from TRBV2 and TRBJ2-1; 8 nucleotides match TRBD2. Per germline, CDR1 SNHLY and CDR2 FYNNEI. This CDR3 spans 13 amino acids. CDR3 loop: CASSVVVSGIRVF. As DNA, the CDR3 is TGTGCCAGCAGTGTAGTGGTTAGCGGGATAAGGGTCTTC.

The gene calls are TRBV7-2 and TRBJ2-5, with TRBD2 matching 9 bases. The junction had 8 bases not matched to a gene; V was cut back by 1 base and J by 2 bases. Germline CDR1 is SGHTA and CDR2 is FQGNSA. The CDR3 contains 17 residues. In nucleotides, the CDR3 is TGTGCCAGCAGCTTAGTGTTGGCGGGAGGGAAACAAGAGACCCAGTACTTC. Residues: CASSLVLAGGKQETQYF.

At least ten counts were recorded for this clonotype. CDR3 protein: CSVDSGTFSYNEQFF. DNA for the CDR3: TGCAGCGTTGATTCGGGGACTTTCTCCTACAATGAGCAGTTCTTC. This chain connects TRBV29-1 to TRBJ2-1, with a tentative D call TRBD2 (6 bases). The CDR3 covers 15 residues. V was trimmed by 3 bases and J by 0 bases, leaving 12 bases between them. Germline-derived CDR1 and CDR2 are SQVTM and ANQGSEA.

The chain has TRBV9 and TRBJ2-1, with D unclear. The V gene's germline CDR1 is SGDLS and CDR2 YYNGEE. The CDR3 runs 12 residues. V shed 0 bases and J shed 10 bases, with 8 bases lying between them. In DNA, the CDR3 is TGTGCCAGCAGCGTAGAAGGTAGGGAGCAGTTCTTC. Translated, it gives CASSVEGREQFF.